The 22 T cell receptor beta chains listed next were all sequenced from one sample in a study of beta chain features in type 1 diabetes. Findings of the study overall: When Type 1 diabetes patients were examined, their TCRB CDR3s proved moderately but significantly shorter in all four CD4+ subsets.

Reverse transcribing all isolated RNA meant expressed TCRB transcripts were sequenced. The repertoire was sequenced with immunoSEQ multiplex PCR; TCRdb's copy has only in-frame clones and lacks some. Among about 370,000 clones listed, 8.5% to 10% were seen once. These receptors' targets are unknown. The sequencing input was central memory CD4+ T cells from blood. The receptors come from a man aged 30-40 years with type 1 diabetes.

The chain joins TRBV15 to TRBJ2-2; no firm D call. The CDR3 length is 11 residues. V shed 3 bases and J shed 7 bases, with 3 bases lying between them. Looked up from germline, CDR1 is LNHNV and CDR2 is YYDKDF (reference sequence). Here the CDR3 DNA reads TGTGCCACCAGCAGGGACGGGGAGCTGTTTTTT. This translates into CATSRDGELFF.

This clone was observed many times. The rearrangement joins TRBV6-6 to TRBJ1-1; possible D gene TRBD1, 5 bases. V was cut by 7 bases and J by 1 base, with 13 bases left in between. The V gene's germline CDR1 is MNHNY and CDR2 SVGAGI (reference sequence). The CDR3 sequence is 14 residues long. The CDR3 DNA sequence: TGTGCCAGCAAGCTCGACAGACAGAACACTGAAGCTTTCTTT. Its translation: CASKLDRQNTEAFF.

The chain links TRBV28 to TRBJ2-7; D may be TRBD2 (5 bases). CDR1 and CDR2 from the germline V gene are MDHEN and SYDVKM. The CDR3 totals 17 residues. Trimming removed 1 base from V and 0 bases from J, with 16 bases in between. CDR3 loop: CASSLSRLGDRSYEQYF. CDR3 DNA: TGTGCCAGCAGTTTATCGCGGTTGGGAGACCGCTCCTACGAGCAGTACTTC.

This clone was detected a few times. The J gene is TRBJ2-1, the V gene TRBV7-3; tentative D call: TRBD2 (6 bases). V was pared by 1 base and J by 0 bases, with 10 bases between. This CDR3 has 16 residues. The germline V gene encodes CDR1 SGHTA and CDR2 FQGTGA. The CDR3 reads CASSLSGTHSYNEQFF. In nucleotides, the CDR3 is TGTGCCAGCAGCTTAAGCGGGACCCACTCCTACAATGAGCAGTTCTTC.

DNA of the CDR3: TGTGCCAGCCACCTTTGGCCGCAAGAGACCCAGTACTTC. Residues: CASHLWPQETQYF. This rearrangement joins TRBV2 to TRBJ2-5; no definite D call. Germline loops: CDR1 SNHLY, CDR2 FYNNEI. Trimming stripped 8 bases from V and 2 bases from J, with 12 bases between. The CDR3 has 13 amino acids.

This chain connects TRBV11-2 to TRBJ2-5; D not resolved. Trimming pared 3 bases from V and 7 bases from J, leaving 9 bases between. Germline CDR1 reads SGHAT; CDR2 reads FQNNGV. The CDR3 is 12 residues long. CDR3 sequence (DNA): TGTGCCAGCAGCTTCCCCTCGTCGACCCAGTACTTC. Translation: CASSFPSSTQYF. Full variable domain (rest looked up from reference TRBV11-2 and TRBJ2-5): EAGVAQSPRYKIIEKRQSVAFWCNPISGHATLYWYQQILGQGPKLLIQFQNNGVVDDSQLPKDRFSAERLKGVDSTLKIQPAKLEDSAVYLCASSFPSSTQYFGPGTRLLVL.

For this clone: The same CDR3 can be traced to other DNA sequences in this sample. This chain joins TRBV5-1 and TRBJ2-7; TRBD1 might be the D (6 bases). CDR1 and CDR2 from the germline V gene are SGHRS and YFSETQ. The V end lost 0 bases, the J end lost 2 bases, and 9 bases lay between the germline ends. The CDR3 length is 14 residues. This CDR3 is CASSLVGTPYEQYF. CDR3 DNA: TGCGCCAGCAGCTTGGTTGGGACACCCTACGAGCAGTACTTC.

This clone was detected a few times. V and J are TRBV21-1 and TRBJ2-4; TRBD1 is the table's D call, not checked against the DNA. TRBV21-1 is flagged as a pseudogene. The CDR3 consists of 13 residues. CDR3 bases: TGTGCCAGCACCTTGACAGAGAAAAACATTCAGTACTTC. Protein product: CASTLTEKNIQYF.

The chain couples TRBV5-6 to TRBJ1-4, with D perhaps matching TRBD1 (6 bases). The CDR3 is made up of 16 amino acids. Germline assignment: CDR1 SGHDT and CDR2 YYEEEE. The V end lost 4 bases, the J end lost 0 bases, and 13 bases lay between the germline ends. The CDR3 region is CASSLRDTATNEKLFF. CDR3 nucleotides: TGTGCCAGCAGCCTCCGGGACACTGCAACTAATGAAAAACTGTTTTTT.

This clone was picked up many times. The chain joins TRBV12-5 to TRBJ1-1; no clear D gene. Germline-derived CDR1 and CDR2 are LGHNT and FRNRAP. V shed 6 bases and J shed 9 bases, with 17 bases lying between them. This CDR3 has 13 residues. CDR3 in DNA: TGTGCTAGTGGCTCGAACTGGGCGTCAAAAGCTTTCTTT. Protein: CASGSNWASKAFF.

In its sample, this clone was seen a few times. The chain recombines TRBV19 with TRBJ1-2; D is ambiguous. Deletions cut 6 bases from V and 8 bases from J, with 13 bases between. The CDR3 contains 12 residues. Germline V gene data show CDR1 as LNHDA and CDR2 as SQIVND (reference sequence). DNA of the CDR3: TGTGCCAGTAGGGGAGATTCGGCCGGCTACACCTTC. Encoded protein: CASRGDSAGYTF.

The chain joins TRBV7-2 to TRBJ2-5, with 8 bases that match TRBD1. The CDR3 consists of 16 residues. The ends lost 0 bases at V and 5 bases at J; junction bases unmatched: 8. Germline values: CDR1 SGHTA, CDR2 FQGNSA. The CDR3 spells CASSLAYSGGQETQYF. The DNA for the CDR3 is TGTGCCAGCAGCTTAGCTTACTCAGGGGGCCAGGAGACCCAGTACTTC. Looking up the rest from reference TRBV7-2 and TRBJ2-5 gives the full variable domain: GAGVSQSPSNKVTEKGKDVELRCDPISGHTALYWYRQSLGQGLEFLIYFQGNSAPDKSGLPSDRFSAERTGGSVSTLTIQRTQQEDSAVYLCASSLAYSGGQETQYFGPGTRLLVL.

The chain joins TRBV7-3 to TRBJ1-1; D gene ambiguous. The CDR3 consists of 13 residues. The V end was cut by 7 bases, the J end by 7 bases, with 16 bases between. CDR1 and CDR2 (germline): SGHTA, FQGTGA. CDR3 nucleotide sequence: TGTGCCAGCACTCCCGACGGTAATCGTGAAGCTTTCTTT. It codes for CASTPDGNREAFF.

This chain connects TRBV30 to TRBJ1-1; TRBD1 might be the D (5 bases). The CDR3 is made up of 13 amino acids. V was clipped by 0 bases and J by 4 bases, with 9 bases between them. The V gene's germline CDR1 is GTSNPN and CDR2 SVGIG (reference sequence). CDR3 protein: CAWSVGVGTEAFF. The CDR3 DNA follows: TGTGCCTGGAGTGTAGGGGTTGGCACTGAAGCTTTCTTT.

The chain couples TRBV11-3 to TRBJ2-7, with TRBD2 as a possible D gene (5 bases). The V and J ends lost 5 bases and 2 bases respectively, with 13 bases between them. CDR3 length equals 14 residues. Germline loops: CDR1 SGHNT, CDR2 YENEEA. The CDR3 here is CASSRGPPPYEQYF. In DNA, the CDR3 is TGTGCCAGCAGCCGCGGGCCCCCTCCCTACGAGCAGTACTTC.

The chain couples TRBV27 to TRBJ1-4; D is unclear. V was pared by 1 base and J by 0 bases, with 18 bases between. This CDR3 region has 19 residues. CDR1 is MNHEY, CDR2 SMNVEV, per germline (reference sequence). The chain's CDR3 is CASSLYGVLRDATNEKLFF. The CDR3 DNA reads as TGTGCCAGCAGTTTATACGGAGTGCTTAGAGATGCAACTAATGAAAAACTGTTTTTT.

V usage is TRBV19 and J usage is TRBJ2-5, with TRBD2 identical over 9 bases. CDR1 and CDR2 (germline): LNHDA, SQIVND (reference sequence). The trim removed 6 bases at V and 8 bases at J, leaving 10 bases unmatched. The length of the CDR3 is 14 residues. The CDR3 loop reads CASRKAGGPGTQYF. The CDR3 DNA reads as TGTGCCAGTAGAAAAGCGGGAGGCCCCGGAACCCAGTACTTC.

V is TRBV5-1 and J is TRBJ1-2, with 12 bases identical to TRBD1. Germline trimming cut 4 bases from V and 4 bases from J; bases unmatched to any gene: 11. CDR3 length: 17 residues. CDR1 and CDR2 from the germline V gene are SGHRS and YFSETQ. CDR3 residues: CASSHSGTGGDGYGYTF. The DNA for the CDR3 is TGCGCCAGCAGCCATTCCGGGACAGGGGGCGACGGCTATGGCTACACCTTC. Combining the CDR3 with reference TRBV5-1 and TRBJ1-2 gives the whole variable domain KAGVTQTPRYLIKTRGQQVTLSCSPISGHRSVSWYQQTPGQGLQFLFEYFSETQRNKGNFPGRFSGRQFSNSRSEMNVSTLELGDSALYLCASSHSGTGGDGYGYTFGSGTRLTVV.

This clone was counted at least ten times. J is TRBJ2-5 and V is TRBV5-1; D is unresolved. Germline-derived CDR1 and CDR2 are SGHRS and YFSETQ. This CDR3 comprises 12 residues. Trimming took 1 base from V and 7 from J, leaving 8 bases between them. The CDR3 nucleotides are TGCGCCAGCAGCTTGACCCCCGGGACCCAGTACTTC. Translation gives CASSLTPGTQYF.

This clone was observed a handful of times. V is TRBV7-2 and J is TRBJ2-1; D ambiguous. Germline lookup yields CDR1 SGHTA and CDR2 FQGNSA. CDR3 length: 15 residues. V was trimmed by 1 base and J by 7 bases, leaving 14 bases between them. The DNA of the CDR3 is TGTGCCAGCAGCTTAGAGGATTCCTGGTCGAATGAGCAGTTCTTC. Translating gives CASSLEDSWSNEQFF.

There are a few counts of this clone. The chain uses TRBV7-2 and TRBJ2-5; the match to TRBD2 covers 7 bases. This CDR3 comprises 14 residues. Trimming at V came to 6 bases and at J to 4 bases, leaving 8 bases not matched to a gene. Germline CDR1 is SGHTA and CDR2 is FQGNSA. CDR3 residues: CASSLAALGETQYF. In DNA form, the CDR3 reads TGTGCCAGCAGTCTAGCGGCCCTGGGAGAGACCCAGTACTTC.

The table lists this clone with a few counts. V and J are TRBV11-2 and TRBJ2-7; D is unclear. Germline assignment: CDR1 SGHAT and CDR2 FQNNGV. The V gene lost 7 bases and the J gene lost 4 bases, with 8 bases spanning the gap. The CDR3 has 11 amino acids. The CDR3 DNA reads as TGTGCCAGCACCGCTGAATACGAGCAGTACTTC. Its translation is CASTAEYEQYF.